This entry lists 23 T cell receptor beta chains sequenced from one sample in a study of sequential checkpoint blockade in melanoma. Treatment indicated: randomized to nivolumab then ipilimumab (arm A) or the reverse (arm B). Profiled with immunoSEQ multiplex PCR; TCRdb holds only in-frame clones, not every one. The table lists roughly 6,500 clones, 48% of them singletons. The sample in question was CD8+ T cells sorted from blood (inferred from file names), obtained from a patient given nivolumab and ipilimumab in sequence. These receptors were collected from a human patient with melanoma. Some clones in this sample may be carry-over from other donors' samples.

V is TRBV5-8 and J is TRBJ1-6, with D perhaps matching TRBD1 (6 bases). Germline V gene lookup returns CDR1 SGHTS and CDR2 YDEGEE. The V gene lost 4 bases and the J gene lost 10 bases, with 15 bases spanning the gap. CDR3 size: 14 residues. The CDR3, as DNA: TGTGCCAGCAGCCCGGACAGAGTCTTGTCACCCCTCCACTTT. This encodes CASSPDRVLSPLHF.

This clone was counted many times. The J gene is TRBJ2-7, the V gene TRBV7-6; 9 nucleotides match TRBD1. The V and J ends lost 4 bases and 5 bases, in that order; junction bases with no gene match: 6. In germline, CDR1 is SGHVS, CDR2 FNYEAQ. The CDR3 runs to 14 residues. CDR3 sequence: CASSSGQGRHEQYF. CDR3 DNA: TGTGCCAGCAGCTCGGGACAGGGAAGACACGAGCAGTACTTC.

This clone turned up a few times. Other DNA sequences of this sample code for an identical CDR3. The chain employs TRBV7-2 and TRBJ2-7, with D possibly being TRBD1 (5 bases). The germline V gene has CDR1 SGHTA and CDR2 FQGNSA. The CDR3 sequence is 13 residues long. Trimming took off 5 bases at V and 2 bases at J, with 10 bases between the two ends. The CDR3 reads CASSPDTTYEQYF. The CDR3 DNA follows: TGTGCCAGCAGCCCGGACACCACCTACGAGCAGTACTTC.

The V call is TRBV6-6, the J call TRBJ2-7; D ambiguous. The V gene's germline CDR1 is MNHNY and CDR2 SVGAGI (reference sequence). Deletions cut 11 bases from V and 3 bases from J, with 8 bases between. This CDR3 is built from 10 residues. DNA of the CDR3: TGTGCCCTTGGCAGCTACGAGCAGTACTTC. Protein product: CALGSYEQYF.

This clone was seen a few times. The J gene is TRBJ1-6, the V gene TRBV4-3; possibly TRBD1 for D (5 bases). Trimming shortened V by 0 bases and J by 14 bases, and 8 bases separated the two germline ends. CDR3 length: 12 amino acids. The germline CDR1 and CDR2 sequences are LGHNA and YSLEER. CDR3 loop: CASSQEGLTLHF. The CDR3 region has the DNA TGCGCCAGCAGCCAAGAGGGGCTAACCCTCCACTTT.

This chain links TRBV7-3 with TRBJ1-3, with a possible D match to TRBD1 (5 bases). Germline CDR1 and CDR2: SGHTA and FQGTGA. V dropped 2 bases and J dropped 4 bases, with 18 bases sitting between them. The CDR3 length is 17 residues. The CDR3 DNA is TGTGCCAGCAGCTTAGGGTGGTCAGGGTCGAGGGGAAACACCATATATTTT. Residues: CASSLGWSGSRGNTIYF.

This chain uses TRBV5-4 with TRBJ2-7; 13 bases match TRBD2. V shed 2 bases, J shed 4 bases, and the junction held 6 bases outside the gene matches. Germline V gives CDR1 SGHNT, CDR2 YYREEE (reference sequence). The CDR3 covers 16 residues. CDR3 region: CASSFTSGGALYEQYF. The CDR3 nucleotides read TGTGCCAGCAGCTTCACTAGCGGGGGGGCCCTGTACGAGCAGTACTTC.

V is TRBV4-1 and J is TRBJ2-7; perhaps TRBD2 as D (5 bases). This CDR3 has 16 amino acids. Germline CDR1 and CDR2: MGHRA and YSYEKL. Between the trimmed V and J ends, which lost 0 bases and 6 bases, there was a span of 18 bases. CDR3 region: CASSQEGDDSPLEQYF. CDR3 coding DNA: TGCGCCAGCAGCCAAGAGGGAGACGACTCACCCCTCGAGCAGTACTTC.

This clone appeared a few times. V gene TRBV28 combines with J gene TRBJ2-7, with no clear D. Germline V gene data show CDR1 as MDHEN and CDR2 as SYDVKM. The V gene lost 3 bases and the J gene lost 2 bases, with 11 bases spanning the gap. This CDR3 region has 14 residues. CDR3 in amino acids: CASSLSVPPYEQYF. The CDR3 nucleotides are TGTGCCAGCAGTTTGAGTGTTCCCCCCTACGAGCAGTACTTC.

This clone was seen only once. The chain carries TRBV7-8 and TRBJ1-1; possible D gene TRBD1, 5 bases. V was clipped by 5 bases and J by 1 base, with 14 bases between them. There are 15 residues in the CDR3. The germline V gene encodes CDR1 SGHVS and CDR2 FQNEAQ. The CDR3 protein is CASSGGGRSNTEAFF. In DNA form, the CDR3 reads TGTGCCAGCAGCGGCGGGGGACGGTCGAACACTGAAGCTTTCTTT.

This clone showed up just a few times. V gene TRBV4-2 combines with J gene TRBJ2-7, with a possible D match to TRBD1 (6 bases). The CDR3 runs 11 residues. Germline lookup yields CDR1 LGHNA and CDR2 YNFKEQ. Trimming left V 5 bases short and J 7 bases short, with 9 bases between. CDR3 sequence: CASSFGQEQYF. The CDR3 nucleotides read TGTGCCAGCAGCTTCGGACAGGAGCAGTACTTC.

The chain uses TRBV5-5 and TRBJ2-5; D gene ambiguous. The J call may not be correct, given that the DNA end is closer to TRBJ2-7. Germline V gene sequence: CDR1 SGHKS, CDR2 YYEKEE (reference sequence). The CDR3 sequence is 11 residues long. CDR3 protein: CASSESYEQYF. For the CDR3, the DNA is TGTGCCAGCAGCGAGAGTTACGAGCAGTACTTC.

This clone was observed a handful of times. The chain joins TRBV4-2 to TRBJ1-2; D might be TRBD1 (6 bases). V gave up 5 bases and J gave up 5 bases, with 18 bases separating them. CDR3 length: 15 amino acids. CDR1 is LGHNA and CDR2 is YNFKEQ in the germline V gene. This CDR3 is CASSLPGQGSYGYTF. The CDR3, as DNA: TGTGCCAGCAGCTTGCCGGGGCAGGGGAGTTATGGCTACACCTTC.

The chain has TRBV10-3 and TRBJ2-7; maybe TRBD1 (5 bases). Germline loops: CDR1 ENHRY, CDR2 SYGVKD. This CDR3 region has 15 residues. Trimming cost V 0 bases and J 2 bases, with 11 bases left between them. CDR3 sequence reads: CAISESRAGTYEQYF. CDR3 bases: TGTGCCATCAGTGAGTCAAGGGCAGGGACCTACGAGCAGTACTTC.

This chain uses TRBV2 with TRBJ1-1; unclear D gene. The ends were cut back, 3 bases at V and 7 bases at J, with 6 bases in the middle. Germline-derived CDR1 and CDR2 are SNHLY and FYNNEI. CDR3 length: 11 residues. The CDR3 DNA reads TGTGCCAGCAGTGAGGCAGTTGAAGCTTTCTTT. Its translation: CASSEAVEAFF.

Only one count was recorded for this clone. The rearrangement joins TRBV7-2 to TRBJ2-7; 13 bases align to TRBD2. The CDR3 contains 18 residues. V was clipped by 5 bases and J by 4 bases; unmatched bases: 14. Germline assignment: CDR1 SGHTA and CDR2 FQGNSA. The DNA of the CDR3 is TGTGCCAGCAGCCCCGTACTAGCGGGGGGGCCTCTAGGGTACGAGCAGTACTTC. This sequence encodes CASSPVLAGGPLGYEQYF. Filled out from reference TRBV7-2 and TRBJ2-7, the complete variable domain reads GAGVSQSPSNKVTEKGKDVELRCDPISGHTALYWYRQSLGQGLEFLIYFQGNSAPDKSGLPSDRFSAERTGGSVSTLTIQRTQQEDSAVYLCASSPVLAGGPLGYEQYFGPGTRLTVT.

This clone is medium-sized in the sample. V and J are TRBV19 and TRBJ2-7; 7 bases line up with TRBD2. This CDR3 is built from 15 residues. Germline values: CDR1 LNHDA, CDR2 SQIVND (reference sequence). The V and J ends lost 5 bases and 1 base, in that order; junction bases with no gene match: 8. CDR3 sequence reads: CASSPGGTGSYEQYF. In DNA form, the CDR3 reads TGTGCCAGTAGTCCCGGGGGGACGGGGTCCTACGAGCAGTACTTC.

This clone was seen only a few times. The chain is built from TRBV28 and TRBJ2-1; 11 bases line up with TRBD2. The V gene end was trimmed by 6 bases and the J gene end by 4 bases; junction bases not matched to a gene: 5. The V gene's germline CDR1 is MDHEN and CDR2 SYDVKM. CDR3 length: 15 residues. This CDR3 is CASSSASGGYNEQFF. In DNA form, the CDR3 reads TGTGCCAGCAGCTCCGCTAGCGGGGGGTACAATGAGCAGTTCTTC.

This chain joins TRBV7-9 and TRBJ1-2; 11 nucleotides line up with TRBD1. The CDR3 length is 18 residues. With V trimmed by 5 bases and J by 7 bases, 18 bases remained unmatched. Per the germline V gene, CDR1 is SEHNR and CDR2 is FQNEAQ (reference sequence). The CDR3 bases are TGTGCCAGCAGCCTTGTCGTCGGACAGGGGGCTCCGAGGGGTGGCTACACCTTC. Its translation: CASSLVVGQGAPRGGYTF.

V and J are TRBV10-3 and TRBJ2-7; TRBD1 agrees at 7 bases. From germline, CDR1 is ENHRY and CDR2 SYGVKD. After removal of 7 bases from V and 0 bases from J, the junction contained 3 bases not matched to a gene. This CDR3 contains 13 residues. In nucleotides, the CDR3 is TGTGCCATCAATACAGGGGACTCCTACGAGCAGTACTTC. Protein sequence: CAINTGDSYEQYF.

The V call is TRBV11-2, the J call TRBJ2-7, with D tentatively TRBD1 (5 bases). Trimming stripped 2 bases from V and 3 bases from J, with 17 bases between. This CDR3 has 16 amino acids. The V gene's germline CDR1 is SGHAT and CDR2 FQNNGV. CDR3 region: CASSLLPGSSFYEQYF. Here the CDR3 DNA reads TGTGCCAGCAGCTTATTGCCAGGGTCTTCCTTCTACGAGCAGTACTTC. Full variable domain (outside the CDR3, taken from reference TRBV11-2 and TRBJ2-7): EAGVAQSPRYKIIEKRQSVAFWCNPISGHATLYWYQQILGQGPKLLIQFQNNGVVDDSQLPKDRFSAERLKGVDSTLKIQPAKLEDSAVYLCASSLLPGSSFYEQYFGPGTRLTVT.

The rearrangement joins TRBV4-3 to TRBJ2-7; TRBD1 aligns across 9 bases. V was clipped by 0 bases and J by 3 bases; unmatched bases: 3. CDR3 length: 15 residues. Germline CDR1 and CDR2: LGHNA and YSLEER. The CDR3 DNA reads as TGCGCCAGCAGCCAAGAGGGACAGGGAAGCTACGAGCAGTACTTC. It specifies CASSQEGQGSYEQYF.

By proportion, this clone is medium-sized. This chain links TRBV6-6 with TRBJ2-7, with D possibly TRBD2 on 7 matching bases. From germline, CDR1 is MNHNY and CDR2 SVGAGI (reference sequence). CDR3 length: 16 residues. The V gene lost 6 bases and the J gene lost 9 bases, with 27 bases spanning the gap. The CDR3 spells CASSRAPDRDWGGQYF. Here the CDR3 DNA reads TGTGCCAGCAGCCGGGCCCCGGACAGAGATTGGGGGGGGCAGTACTTC.